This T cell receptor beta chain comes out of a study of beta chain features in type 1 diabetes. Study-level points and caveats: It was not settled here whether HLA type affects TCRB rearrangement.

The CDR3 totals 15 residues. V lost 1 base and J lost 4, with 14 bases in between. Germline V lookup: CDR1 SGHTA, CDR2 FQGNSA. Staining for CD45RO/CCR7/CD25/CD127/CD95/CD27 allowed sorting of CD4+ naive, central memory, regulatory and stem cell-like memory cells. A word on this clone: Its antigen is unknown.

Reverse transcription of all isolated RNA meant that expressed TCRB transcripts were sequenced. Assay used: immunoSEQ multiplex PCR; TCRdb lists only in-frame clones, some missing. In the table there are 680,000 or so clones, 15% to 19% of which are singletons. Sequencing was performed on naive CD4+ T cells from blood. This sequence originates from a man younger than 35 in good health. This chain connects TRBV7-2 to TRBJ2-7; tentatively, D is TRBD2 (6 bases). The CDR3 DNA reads TGTGCCAGCAGCTTAGGTCACGGGACTGGGTACGAGCAGTACTTC. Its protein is CASSLGHGTGYEQYF.